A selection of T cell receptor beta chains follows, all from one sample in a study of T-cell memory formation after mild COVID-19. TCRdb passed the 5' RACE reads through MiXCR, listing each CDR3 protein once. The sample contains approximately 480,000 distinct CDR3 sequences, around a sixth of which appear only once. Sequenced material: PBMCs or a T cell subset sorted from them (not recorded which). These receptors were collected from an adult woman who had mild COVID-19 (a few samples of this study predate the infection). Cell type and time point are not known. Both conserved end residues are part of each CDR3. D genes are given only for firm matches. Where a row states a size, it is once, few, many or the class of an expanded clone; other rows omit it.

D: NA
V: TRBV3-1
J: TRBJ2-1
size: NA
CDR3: CASSQDPRDEQFF

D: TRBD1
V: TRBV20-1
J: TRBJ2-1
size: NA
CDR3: CSARRGTGPWDEQFF

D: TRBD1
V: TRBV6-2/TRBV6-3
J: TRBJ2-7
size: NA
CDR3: CASSYGTGGNEQYF

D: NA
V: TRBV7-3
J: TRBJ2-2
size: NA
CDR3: CASSLRQVANTGELFF

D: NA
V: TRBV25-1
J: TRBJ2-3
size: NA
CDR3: CASKLGSSTDTQYF

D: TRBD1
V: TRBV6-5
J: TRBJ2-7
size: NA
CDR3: CASSNDRGTYEQYF

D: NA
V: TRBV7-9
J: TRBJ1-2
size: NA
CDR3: CASSLQDGNYGYTF

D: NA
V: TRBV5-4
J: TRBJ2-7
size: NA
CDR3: CASSRRGDGMPYEQYF

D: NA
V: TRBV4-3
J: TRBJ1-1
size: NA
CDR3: CASSQEEGLNTEAFF

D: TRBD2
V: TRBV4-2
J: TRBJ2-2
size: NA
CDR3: CASRQRDPSSSGELFF

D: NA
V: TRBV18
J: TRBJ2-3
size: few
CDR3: CASSRGQRATPRTDTQYF

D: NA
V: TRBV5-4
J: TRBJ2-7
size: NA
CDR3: CASSLGASALPYEQYF

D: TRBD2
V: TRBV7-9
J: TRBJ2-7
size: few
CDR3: CASSYGGVYEQYF

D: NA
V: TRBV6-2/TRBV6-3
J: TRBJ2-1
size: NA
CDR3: CASRILGVAGNEQFF

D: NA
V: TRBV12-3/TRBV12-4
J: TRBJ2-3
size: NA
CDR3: CASSLMGAADTQYF

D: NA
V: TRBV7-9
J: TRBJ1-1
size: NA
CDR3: CATRGGIAEAFF

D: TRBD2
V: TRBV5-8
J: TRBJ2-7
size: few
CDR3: CATSGLARDEQYF

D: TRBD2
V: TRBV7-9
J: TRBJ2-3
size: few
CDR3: CASSVLAGRDTQYF

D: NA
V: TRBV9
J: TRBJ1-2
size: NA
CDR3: CASSADNYGYTF

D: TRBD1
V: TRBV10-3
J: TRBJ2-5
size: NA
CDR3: CAITTGVQETQYF

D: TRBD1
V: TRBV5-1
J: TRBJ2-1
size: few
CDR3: CASSPTTGGPQFF

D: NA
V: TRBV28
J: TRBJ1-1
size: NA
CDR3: CASSSNPIVGTEAFF

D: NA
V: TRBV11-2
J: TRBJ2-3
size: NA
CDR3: CASSLVLYGADTQYF

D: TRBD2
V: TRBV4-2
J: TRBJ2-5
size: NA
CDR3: CASSQLGRAQETQYF

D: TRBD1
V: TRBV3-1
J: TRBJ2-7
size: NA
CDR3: CASSQGVLDRSYEQYF

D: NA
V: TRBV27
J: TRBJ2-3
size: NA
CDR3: CATAYSSTTDTQYF

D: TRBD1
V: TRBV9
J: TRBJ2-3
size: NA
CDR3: CASSTPTGFTDTQYF

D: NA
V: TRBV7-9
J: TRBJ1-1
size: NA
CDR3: CASTPRASNTEAFF

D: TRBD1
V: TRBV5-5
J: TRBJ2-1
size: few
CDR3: CASSPGGTGSNEQFF

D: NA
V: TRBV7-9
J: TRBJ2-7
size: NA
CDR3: CASSLAGHVYEQYF

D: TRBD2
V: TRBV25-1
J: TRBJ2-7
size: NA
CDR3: CASSENREGLSYEQYF

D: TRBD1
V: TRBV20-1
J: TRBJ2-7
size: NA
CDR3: CSAPQGQGWYEQYF

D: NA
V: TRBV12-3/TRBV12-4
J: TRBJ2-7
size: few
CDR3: CASSRRESEQYF

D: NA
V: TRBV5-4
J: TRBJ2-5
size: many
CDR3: CASSLERGRETQYF

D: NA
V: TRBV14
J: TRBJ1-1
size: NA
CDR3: CASSLYRVRSTEAFF

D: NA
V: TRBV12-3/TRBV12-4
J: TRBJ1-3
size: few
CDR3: CASRIQGNTIYF